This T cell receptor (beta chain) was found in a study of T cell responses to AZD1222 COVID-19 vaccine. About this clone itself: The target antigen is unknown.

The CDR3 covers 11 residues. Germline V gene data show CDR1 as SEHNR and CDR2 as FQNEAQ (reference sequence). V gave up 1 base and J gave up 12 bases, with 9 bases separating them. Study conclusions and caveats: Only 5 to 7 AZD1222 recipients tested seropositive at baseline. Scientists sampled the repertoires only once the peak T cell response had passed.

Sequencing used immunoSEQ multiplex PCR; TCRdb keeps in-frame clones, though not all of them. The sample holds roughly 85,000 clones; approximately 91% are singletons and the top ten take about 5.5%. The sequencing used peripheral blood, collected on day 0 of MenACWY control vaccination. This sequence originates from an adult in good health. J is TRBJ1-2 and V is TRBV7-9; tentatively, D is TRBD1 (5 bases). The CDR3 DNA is TGTGCCAGCAGCTTAGAGCAGGGACACACCTTC. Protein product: CASSLEQGHTF.